The T cell receptor (beta chain) under discussion was sequenced for a study of T cell responses to AZD1222 COVID-19 vaccine. The CDR3 spans 15 residues. Germline loops: CDR1 LNHNV, CDR2 YYDKDF (reference sequence). Trimming took off 4 bases at V and 7 bases at J, with 17 bases between the two ends. On this clone itself: Antigen unknown.

Findings of the study overall: Of the AZD1222 recipients, only 5 to 7 were seropositive at baseline. The peak T cell response came first, and repertoires were sampled only after it. Recipients of two AZD1222 doses showed rising Spike-specific TCR breadth and depth. Clonal diversity was possibly underestimated, and white British individuals and females predominated among donors.

Clones were read by immunoSEQ multiplex PCR, and TCRdb kept only the in-frame ones, dropping some. Here the sample spans approximately 130,000 clones, under 95% being singletons. This chain connects TRBV15 to TRBJ1-5, with D possibly being TRBD1 (6 bases). The sequenced sample was peripheral blood, obtained on day 0 of AZD1222 vaccination. This clonotype was obtained from an adult in good health. For the CDR3, the DNA is TGTGCCACCAGCAACCTAGACAGGTCGGTCCAGCCCCAGCATTTT. It yields the protein CATSNLDRSVQPQHF.